This T cell receptor (beta chain) originates from a study of regulatory T cells in long-lasting Graves disease (dated by TCRdb to 2020 to 2022). Broadly, across the study: Antithyroid drugs had been taken for less than 3 months by newly diagnosed Graves' disease patients. Peripheral blood TCR sequencing and RNA sequencing compared persistent Graves' disease patients with newly diagnosed Graves' disease patients. The study took place in China and was registered as a clinical trial. A total of around 33 samples were covered by TCR sequencing, comprising 13 persistent and about 20 newly diagnosed Graves' disease patients.

The table lists this clonotype with a count of one. It lacks a known antigen. There are no base qualities to consult, and no much larger clone falls within one base. On its own, one read is weak support. The method was multiplex PCR. The sequencer listed for this sample is Illumina HiSeq 4000. CDR3 regions were amplified by Arm-PCR with iRepertoire HTBI primers to construct TCR beta libraries. Before sequencing, the PCR products went through gel purification. On the authors' methods: A total of 60 to 80 TRBV and 14 TRBJ segments were identified across samples and were used for gene usage analysis of CDR3 amino acid clonotypes. Filtered high-quality paired reads were merged into contigs using COPE and FqMerger. Contigs were aligned with BLAST to IMGT TRBV, TRBD and TRBJ reference genes, and CDR3 was defined per IMGT. Clonotypes above 0.1% frequency were classified as highly expanded clones. Repertoire diversity was measured by Shannon entropy, and V-J evenness by the Gini coefficient. A clonotype was considered public if more than one individual shared it. TCRdb reworked the public reads: Q25 trimming with fastp, MiXCR clone assembly, productive beta chains retained. A single entry per CDR3 protein holds the most common genes and DNA from its merged rows. These V and J calls derive from TCRdb rather than the authors' analysis. The sample data list over 350,000 distinct CDR3 sequences, and around 13% of these were observed just once. Of the sample, approximately 15% is held by the ten largest clones.

This sample's time point label indicates: newly diagnosed GD, antithyroid drugs for less than 3 months. For both TCR sequencing and RNA sequencing, RNA was extracted from PBMCs using TRIzol. Graves' disease was diagnosed according to American Thyroid Association guidelines. Recruitment of patients was carried out at an endocrinology department in Xi'an, China. Each patient gave about 8.1 milliliters of peripheral blood, collected in an EDTA anticoagulant tube. PBMCs were isolated by Ficoll Paque Plus density gradient separation without further T cell sorting. RNA quality was checked with an Agilent 2100 Bioanalyzer and agarose gel, and concentration with a NanoDrop 2000. The germline V end is reduced by 1 base and the J end by 8 bases; junction bases left unmatched: 9. Taken from the germline V gene, the CDR1 and CDR2 loops are SGHRS and YFSETQ. The CDR3 runs 16 residues from the cysteine to the phenylalanine. Here the CDR3 DNA is all that survives: 48 bases in frame from base 1.

The investigation overall reported the following: The authors noted that the small sample size was a limitation that may lower accuracy. Persistent patients shared more public clonotypes among themselves (2,741) than newly diagnosed patients did (about 1,000). Only the TCR beta chain was sequenced and analyzed. TRBV28, TRBJ1-2 and TRBJ2-5 were preferentially used in persistent disease, while TRBV20-1 and TRBJ2-1 were favored in newly diagnosed disease. Lower TCR Shannon entropy and fewer highly expanded clones were observed in persistent Graves' disease patients than in newly diagnosed patients, which suggested clonal expansion. Because the primary lesion, thyroid tissue, could not be accessed, the study looked at peripheral blood alone.

In addition, the sample was reused for a study of T cells in Graves' hyperthyroidism and ophthalmopathy. As the second paper documents: Graves' hyperthyroidism was defined as stable when no progression to ophthalmopathy occurred over 18 months of follow-up. Hyperthyroidism patients were newly diagnosed, with disease duration under 2 months, and aged 18 to 65 years. The study excluded patients with uncontrolled infections, other autoimmune diseases, pregnancy or lactation. Diagnoses were established on the basis of clinical symptoms, serum thyroxine and TRAb, thyroid ultrasound, and orbital computed tomography. The first round of RT-PCR for the TCR CDR3 was performed with the HTBI primer set and the Qiagen OneStep RT-PCR kit. Most expanded thyroid clonotypes (frequency above 0.001) were also found in blood, which suggests that blood repertoires may mirror thyroid immune responses. A model built on a 13 V-J signature distinguished ophthalmopathy from stable hyperthyroidism, reaching roughly 88% sensitivity and about 81% specificity in cross-validation and 80%/75% in testing. In validation, progression to ophthalmopathy was predicted by the model with around 70% sensitivity and 72% to 80% specificity, a median of around 5.9 months before onset. A discovery cohort of approximately 100 patients, 43 with Graves' ophthalmopathy and 55 to 65 with stable Graves' hyperthyroidism, was used to find distinguishing TCR V-J signatures. Whether ophthalmopathy could be predicted prospectively was tested in an independent validation cohort made up of 18 to 20 hyperthyroidism patients plus 17 patients who later progressed to ophthalmopathy. The roughly 91 discovery patients were randomly divided into training and test sets at a 7:3 ratio. Thyroid tissue and blood T-cell repertoires from several Graves' hyperthyroidism patients were also compared in the study. After blood sampling, hyperthyroidism patients were treated with methimazole at a starting dose of 30 mg daily, and ophthalmopathy patients were treated with high-dose intravenous methylprednisolone. Libraries were constructed in a second round of multiplex PCR, after which size selection and purification were performed. Paired-end sequencing of the libraries was performed with 100 bp reads on an Illumina HiSeq2000. SOAPnuke was used to process the raw data, removing reads that contained adapters or uncalled bases, had a mean Phred below 15, or lacked an exact match to the constant primer or identifier. High-quality paired reads were merged with COPE v1.2.5, and unique nucleotide sequences were defined as clonotypes. Clonotypes were aligned to IMGT TRBV, TRBD and TRBJ reference segments using MiTCR v1.1. The analysis was restricted to V-J combinations with a frequency above 0.0001, which together covered 98% to 99.2% of the repertoires. The TCS score was defined as F50 (clonal expansion) divided by E x V (chaos), with BLOSUM62-based TCRdist calculated between CDR3 peptides within each V-J. Welch's t-statistics and random forest reduced several hundred V-J features to about 12, which were used in a naive Bayes classifier (R e1071). No statistical method was used to set the sample size in advance, and investigators knew the group allocation. The paper reports TCR Vbeta CDR3 sequencing of approximately 140 peripheral blood samples: approximately 41 ophthalmopathy, around 80 hyperthyroidism and 17 progressor patients.

This specimen was peripheral blood mononuclear cells (PBMCs), taken at new diagnosis, from a patient treated with antithyroid drugs. The sequence came from a woman aged 45 to 65 with Graves disease. Donor details come from another sample of the same person, matched by shared clones. The chain is assembled from TRBV5-1 and TRBJ2-1; TRBD2 agrees with 10 junctional bases. The sequence in DNA is TGCGCCAGCAGCTTGCCCGGGACTAGCGATCCCCATGAGCAGTTCTTC. Its product reads: CASSLPGTSDPHEQFF.